The 26 T cell receptor beta chains below all came from one sample that was sequenced in a study of cytomegalovirus exposure and HLA in healthy donors. PCR involved 60 Vbeta and 13 Jbeta primers. Produced via immunoSEQ multiplex PCR; TCRdb's table is partial and in-frame only. The repertoire includes over 95,000 clones, around 77% of them detected once, and 10% to 11% sits in the top ten. Sequencing input: PBMCs. These receptors were taken from a man between 35 and 55 years old in good health and CMV-seropositive.

This clone is classed as medium-sized. The chain carries TRBV6-4 and TRBJ1-6, with 7 bases lining up with TRBD1. Germline V gene lookup returns CDR1 MRHNA and CDR2 SNTAGT. CDR3 length equals 13 residues. With 6 bases clipped from V and 5 bases from J, the junction kept 1 base outside the gene matches. The CDR3 spells CASSGTDNSPLHF. CDR3 nucleotide sequence: TGTGCCAGCAGCGGGACAGATAATTCACCCCTCCACTTT.

The chain combines TRBV4-2 with TRBJ1-1; 8 nucleotides match TRBD1. Losses at the gene ends were 3 bases for V and 2 bases for J; bases not matched to a gene: 2. This CDR3 is built from 14 residues. Germline V gene sequence: CDR1 LGHNA, CDR2 YNFKEQ. The CDR3 here is CASSQTGDNTEAFF. The CDR3 bases are TGTGCCAGCAGCCAGACAGGGGATAACACTGAAGCTTTCTTT.

The chain is built from TRBV18 and TRBJ2-7, with 8 bases lining up with TRBD1. Germline CDR1 and CDR2: KGHSH and LQKENI. The CDR3 is made up of 12 amino acids. Unmatched junction bases numbered 0, after V lost 3 bases and J lost 5 bases. In DNA form, the CDR3 reads TGTGCCAGCTCACCGACAGGGGACGAGCAGTACTTC. Its translation is CASSPTGDEQYF.

The chain uses TRBV4-3 and TRBJ1-5, with TRBD1 matching 7 bases. Per germline, CDR1 LGHNA and CDR2 YSLEER. This CDR3 has 13 residues. The V gene end was trimmed by 4 bases and the J gene end by 11 bases; junction bases not matched to a gene: 8. The CDR3, as DNA: TGCGCCAGCAGCCTGACAGGGTCGGGGTCCCAGCATTTT. Its protein is CASSLTGSGSQHF.

V and J are TRBV28 and TRBJ1-1, with a tentative D call TRBD1 (5 bases). The V and J ends lost 5 bases and 7 bases respectively, with 14 bases between them. Per the germline V gene, CDR1 is MDHEN and CDR2 is SYDVKM. This CDR3 has 13 residues. The CDR3 protein is CASSGRGNVEAFF. The DNA for the CDR3 is TGTGCCAGCAGTGGAAGGGGAAATGTTGAAGCTTTCTTT.

The J gene is TRBJ2-3, the V gene TRBV7-2; 13 nucleotides agree with TRBD2. CDR1 and CDR2 (germline): SGHTA, FQGNSA. Trimming removed 2 bases from V and 4 bases from J; junction bases left unmatched: 3. This CDR3 has 16 residues. CDR3 residues: CASSLKGTSGADTQYF. CDR3 in DNA: TGTGCCAGCAGCTTAAAAGGGACTAGCGGGGCAGATACGCAGTATTTT.

This clone was counted a single time. The CDR3 DNA follows: TGCGCCAGCAGTGAGTTTCAGGGTTCTGCTGCCGGTACGCAGTATTTT. Translated, it gives CASSEFQGSAAGTQYF. The chain links TRBV10-2 to TRBJ2-3; TRBD1 might be the D (5 bases). The CDR3 is 16 amino acids. Trimming stripped 1 base from V and 8 bases from J, with 19 bases between. Germline V CDR1 and CDR2: WSHSY, SAAADI.

In DNA form, the CDR3 reads TGTGCCAGCAGCGCGGGGACTAGCGGGGGGGAGACCCAGTACTTC. It translates to CASSAGTSGGETQYF. J is TRBJ2-5 and V is TRBV9, with 15 positions matching TRBD2. V lost 3 bases to trimming and J lost 5 bases; unmatched junction nucleotides: 2. The germline V gene has CDR1 SGDLS and CDR2 YYNGEE. The CDR3 runs 15 residues.

The rearrangement links TRBV9 to TRBJ2-6; no definite D call. Germline V gene data show CDR1 as SGDLS and CDR2 as YYNGEE. The CDR3 spans 15 residues. V was cut by 4 bases and J by 0 bases, with 8 bases left in between. The CDR3 DNA sequence: TGTGCCAGCAGCACAGTGCCCTCTGGGGCCAACGTCCTGACTTTC. Amino acid sequence: CASSTVPSGANVLTF. The whole variable domain, remainder taken from reference TRBV9 and TRBJ2-6, is DSGVTQTPKHLITATGQRVTLRCSPRSGDLSVYWYQQSLDQGLQFLIQYYNGEERAKGNILERFSAQQFPDLHSELNLSSLELGDSALYFCASSTVPSGANVLTFGAGSRLTVL.

Notes on this clone: A junction end diverges from the germline sequence, so it may reflect a read error. This chain uses TRBV7-9 with TRBJ2-6; the match to TRBD2 covers 7 bases. The germline CDR1 and CDR2 sequences are SEHNR and FQNEAQ (reference sequence). CDR3 length: 15 amino acids. The CDR3 loop reads CSSSLRGAGANVLTF. CDR3 coding DNA: TGTTCCAGCAGCTTACGGGGGGCTGGGGCCAACGTCCTGACTTTC.

The rearrangement links TRBV5-1 to TRBJ1-4; the D gene is possibly TRBD1 (6 bases). In germline, CDR1 is SGHRS, CDR2 YFSETQ. V was cut by 0 bases and J by 4 bases, with 10 bases left in between. This CDR3 region has 15 residues. The CDR3 protein is CASSLEGHFNEKLFF. The CDR3 DNA reads as TGCGCCAGCAGCTTGGAGGGACACTTTAATGAAAAACTGTTTTTT.

This chain connects TRBV28 to TRBJ2-5; TRBD2 matches at 9 bases. The CDR3 has 17 amino acids. In germline, CDR1 is MDHEN, CDR2 SYDVKM. J gave up 5 bases and V 5 bases, and 15 bases lay outside the gene matches. The CDR3 reads CASSPPAGGPLEETQYF. The CDR3 nucleotides are TGTGCCAGCAGTCCACCAGCGGGGGGCCCCCTTGAGGAGACCCAGTACTTC.

Of note for this clone: The sample contains more than one DNA sequence encoding this CDR3. The V gene is TRBV28, the J gene TRBJ1-3; tentative D call: TRBD1 (5 bases). The V and J ends lost 3 bases and 0 bases respectively, with 9 bases between them. From germline, CDR1 is MDHEN and CDR2 SYDVKM. This CDR3 spans 15 amino acids. The CDR3 is CASSLGGSSGNTIYF. The CDR3 nucleotides read TGTGCCAGCAGTTTGGGGGGGAGCTCTGGAAACACCATATATTTT.

This clone was recorded a few times. The genes are TRBV11-3 and TRBJ1-1, with 7 bases matching TRBD1. V lost 5 bases, J lost 3 bases, and 21 bases stayed unmatched. This CDR3 is built from 19 residues. Germline-derived CDR1 and CDR2 are SGHNT and YENEEA. CDR3 sequence: CASSLPGQSIFDVYTEAFF. Here the CDR3 DNA reads TGTGCCAGCAGCCTACCGGGACAGTCGATATTCGACGTATACACTGAAGCTTTCTTT.

This rearrangement joins TRBV7-2 to TRBJ1-1, with D unclear. The germline CDR1 and CDR2 sequences are SGHTA and FQGNSA. The CDR3 is 12 residues long. V was clipped by 5 bases and J by 0 bases, with 4 bases between them. The CDR3 loop reads CASSPLNTEAFF. The CDR3 DNA follows: TGTGCCAGCAGCCCATTGAACACTGAAGCTTTCTTT.

This chain connects TRBV11-2 to TRBJ2-7; a weak D match, TRBD1 (6 bases). CDR1 is SGHAT, CDR2 FQNNGV, per germline. The V end lost 4 bases, the J end lost 6 bases, and 22 bases lay between the germline ends. This CDR3 region has 16 residues. The CDR3: CASSSRTGGRGGEQYF. The CDR3 DNA is TGTGCCAGCAGCTCGCGAACCGGTGGCAGGGGTGGCGAGCAGTACTTC.

The chain is built from TRBV5-8 and TRBJ1-4; possible D gene TRBD1, 5 bases. Germline lookup yields CDR1 SGHTS and CDR2 YDEGEE. The germline V and J ends were trimmed by 1 base and 7 bases, with 11 bases remaining between them. The CDR3 loop spans 14 amino acids. The CDR3 protein is CASSLLQDGEKLFF. CDR3 bases: TGTGCCAGCAGCTTGTTACAGGACGGTGAAAAACTGTTTTTT.

The V call is TRBV5-1, the J call TRBJ2-7, with a tentative D call TRBD1 (5 bases). The CDR3 is 14 amino acids. Germline CDR1 and CDR2: SGHRS and YFSETQ. V gave up 1 base and J gave up 6 bases, with 14 bases separating them. Here the CDR3 DNA reads TGCGCCAGCAGCTTGTCTCAGGGTTTGGGCGAGCAGTACTTC. This sequence encodes CASSLSQGLGEQYF.

This clone appeared a single time. The V call is TRBV7-2, the J call TRBJ2-1, with TRBD2 as a possible D gene (7 bases). The CDR3 sequence is 14 residues long. Trimming pared 1 base from V and 9 bases from J, leaving 13 bases between. Germline assignment: CDR1 SGHTA and CDR2 FQGNSA. CDR3 sequence: CASSLDWGGGEQFF. CDR3 DNA sequence: TGTGCCAGCAGCTTAGATTGGGGGGGCGGTGAGCAGTTCTTC. Full variable domain (rest looked up from reference TRBV7-2 and TRBJ2-1): GAGVSQSPSNKVTEKGKDVELRCDPISGHTALYWYRQSLGQGLEFLIYFQGNSAPDKSGLPSDRFSAERTGGSVSTLTIQRTQQEDSAVYLCASSLDWGGGEQFFGPGTRLTVL.

This clone was detected a few times. The chain employs TRBV18 and TRBJ2-5; TRBD1 aligns across 10 bases. Germline-derived CDR1 and CDR2 are KGHSH and LQKENI. The CDR3 sequence is 16 residues long. V lost 1 base to trimming and J lost 5 bases; unmatched junction nucleotides: 7. The CDR3 region has the DNA TGTGCCAGCTCACCACGACAGGGGGCGGTTTCCGAGACCCAGTACTTC. The encoded protein is CASSPRQGAVSETQYF.

This clone was counted between two and nine times. V and J are TRBV27 and TRBJ2-7; 8 nucleotides line up with TRBD1. The CDR3 is 17 residues long. The V and J ends lost 2 bases and 3 bases, in that order; junction bases with no gene match: 12. Germline V gene data show CDR1 as MNHEY and CDR2 as SMNVEV (reference sequence). The CDR3 DNA reads TGTGCCAGCAGTTTACGGATCATTGGGACAGGACACTACGAGCAGTACTTC. Residues: CASSLRIIGTGHYEQYF.

This clone was recorded a few times. The chain has TRBV19 and TRBJ1-3; D may be TRBD1 (5 bases). The CDR3 extends over 12 amino acids. CDR1 is LNHDA and CDR2 is SQIVND in the germline V gene (reference sequence). V was cut by 5 bases and J by 6 bases, with 8 bases left in between. The CDR3 nucleotides read TGTGCCAGTAGTGCGGGGGTAAACACCATATATTTT. Translation gives CASSAGVNTIYF.

In this sample, this clone turned up once. The chain has TRBV9 and TRBJ2-5, with TRBD1 identical over 10 bases. Germline V lookup: CDR1 SGDLS, CDR2 YYNGEE. This CDR3 comprises 16 residues. Trimming cost V 1 base and J 5 bases; bases outside gene matches: 8. This CDR3 reads CASSVTGTGVIETQYF. DNA of the CDR3: TGTGCCAGCAGCGTAACCGGGACAGGGGTGATTGAGACCCAGTACTTC. Combining the CDR3 with reference TRBV9 and TRBJ2-5 gives the whole variable domain DSGVTQTPKHLITATGQRVTLRCSPRSGDLSVYWYQQSLDQGLQFLIQYYNGEERAKGNILERFSAQQFPDLHSELNLSSLELGDSALYFCASSVTGTGVIETQYFGPGTRLLVL.

V usage is TRBV5-1 and J usage is TRBJ2-3, with 11 bases fitting TRBD2. The germline gives CDR1 SGHRS, CDR2 YFSETQ. J lost 6 bases, V lost 6 bases, and 9 bases had no gene match. The CDR3 is made up of 15 amino acids. CDR3 coding DNA: TGCGCCAGCAAGACGACTAGCGGGATCGTGGATACGCAGTATTTT. It translates to CASKTTSGIVDTQYF.

The rearrangement joins TRBV21-1 to TRBJ1-2; the DNA was not used to check the table's D call, TRBD1. TRBV21-1 is classified as a pseudogene. The CDR3 length is 15 residues. CDR3 sequence reads: CASSKNVTGVYGYTF. CDR3 DNA: TGTGCCAGCAGCAAAAATGTGACAGGGGTCTATGGCTACACCTTC.

This chain connects TRBV7-2 to TRBJ1-6; 9 nucleotides line up with TRBD1. Germline CDR1 SGHTA, CDR2 FQGNSA. Losses at the gene ends were 3 bases for V and 1 base for J; bases not matched to a gene: 4. The CDR3 loop spans 17 amino acids. In DNA form, the CDR3 reads TGTGCCAGCAGCTTGGCCGGGACAGGGTCCTATAATTCACCCCTCCACTTT. Translation: CASSLAGTGSYNSPLHF.